This entry concerns a single TCR beta chain. The antigen it binds to is not known. No much larger clone is present one base from it, and per-base qualities are unavailable. The sample is drawn from a study of vaccination effects on CD4 cells after COVID-19 (dated by TCRdb to 2021 to 2024). Study-wide context: Participants received two doses of either the BNT162b2 or the mRNA-1273 mRNA SARS-CoV-2 vaccine. In a couple of convalescent patients, pre-vaccine samples were collected 16 days and one week ahead of the first dose, 142 and 148 days after COVID-19 diagnosis. In both COVID-19 convalescent patients and infection-naive vaccine recipients, the study compared SARS-CoV-2 spike-specific CD4+ TCR repertoires from before mRNA vaccination with those from after it. Altogether, some 10 COVID-19 convalescent patients and several SARS-CoV-2-naive healthy vaccine recipients made up the full study. In the study, cultures from other donors were sequenced using the Oncomine TCR Beta short-read assay on an Illumina iSeq 100.

Its CDR3 holds 16 amino acids, cysteine through phenylalanine. Only the CDR3 portion is preserved as DNA: 48 bases, with reading frame beginning at the first base. CDR1 and CDR2 (MNHEY, SVGEGT) derive from the germline V gene. Deletion took 3 bases off V and 4 bases off J, with a span of 19 bases between the germline ends. Study-level results and caveats: The study was limited by a small number of convalescent patients and lacked early post-infection timepoints. Clones induced by infection and clones induced by vaccination both contracted markedly at late timepoints after vaccination, which fits with T cell responses waning over time. For convalescent patients, new clones induced by the vaccine made up most of the post-vaccine spike-reactive repertoire, and these new clones were largely distinct from the clones induced by infection.

To identify antigen-specific CD4+ T cell clonotypes by their expansion, the ViraFEST assay first stimulated PBMC with viral peptide pools and then applied TCR sequencing. After less than eleven days of culture, CD4+ T cells were isolated with the EasySep CD4+ T cell isolation kit. Convalescent patients had PCR-confirmed SARS-CoV-2 infection between March and December 2020, before Alpha, Beta and Delta variants emerged in the United States. Some 2.2 million PBMC per well were cultured in IMDM with 5% human AB serum, 8 to 10 IU/ml IL-2 and gentamicin, plus 10 ug/ml peptides. A peptide pool from HIV-1 Nef was used as the negative control culture condition. On days 3 and 7, half of the culture medium was replaced with fresh IL-2-containing medium. Each peptide stimulation condition was cultured in triplicate wells unless otherwise noted. PBMC were separated from whole blood using Ficoll-Paque Plus gradient centrifugation and were then either cryopreserved at -140C or used fresh. The QIAamp micro DNA kit was used to extract genomic DNA from the cultured CD4+ T cells.

The protocol used for the library was the immunoSEQ multiplex PCR assay. DNA from the cultured, isolated CD4+ T cells was subjected to TCR beta CDR3 sequencing. Processing in the source paper ran as follows. Non-productive TCR sequences were removed, reads were trimmed to the CDR3 region, and CDR3s of at least 7 amino acids were retained. Antigen-specific clonotypes were identified using the MANAFEST web app by comparison of expansion in peptide wells against reference cultures. To be called positive, a clone needed expansion at FDR<0.05 compared with the reference and with all other wells, an odds ratio greater than 5, and a frequency greater than 0.1% in two replicate wells. Clonotypes significantly expanded in SARS-CoV-2 spike wells and in at least one common cold coronavirus spike condition were defined as cross-reactive. Using the stringdist R package, CDR3 similarity was measured by Levenshtein distance, and unrooted trees were constructed with ape in R 3.6.1. Not all clones reach the TCRdb copy of this immuneACCESS table, which keeps in-frame sequences only. Checked studies attribute under half of the gap to unresolved V genes and leave the rest unexplained. D and trimming were read from the DNA, whereas the V and J calls and clone size are those reported in that table. The sample includes roughly 73,000 clones, with 73% observed a single time. The top ten clones comprise more than 5% of the sample.

This chain is built from TRBV6-2 or TRBV6-3 and TRBJ2-7; TRBD2 is possibly the D segment (6 matching bases). The sample in question was CD4+ T cells from PBMCs cultured with HIV peptides, obtained before COVID-19 vaccination. In the paper's terms, the cell subset or site label means: HIV-1 Nef peptide pool negative control/reference culture. This TCR was recovered from a human donor who had a prior SARS-CoV-2 infection. For the CDR3, the sequence is CASSYVLWGGTYEQYF. The DNA reads TGTGCCAGCAGTTATGTGCTCTGGGGCGGGACGTACGAGCAGTACTTC.